Described below is a single TCR beta chain sequence and its context. Some clones are missing from TCRdb's copy, which holds only in-frame ones; the method was immunoSEQ multiplex PCR. The data contain roughly 230,000 clones, around four fifths of them seen just once; the ten biggest clones take up 8.6%. V lost 1 base and J lost 7, with 7 bases in between. The CDR3 has 13 amino acids. In germline, CDR1 is MNHEY, CDR2 SVGEGT. This entry belongs to a study of blood T cell repertoires in COVID-19. The wider study: Acute and convalescent COVID-19 specimens originated in the United States, Italy and Spain.

The chain couples TRBV6-2 or TRBV6-3 to TRBJ2-2; D is undetermined. Sequenced input: peripheral blood. The TCR was taken from a middle-aged man with active or convalescent COVID-19. The CDR3 protein is CASSYYTSGELFF. CDR3 coding DNA: TGTGCCAGCAGTTACTATACCAGCGGGGAGCTGTTTTTT.